This is a list of T cell receptor beta chains from one sample in a study of PD-1 blockade in classical Hodgkin lymphoma. Assay used: immunoSEQ multiplex PCR; TCRdb lists only in-frame clones, some missing. The profile shows tens of thousands of clones, 80% of them singletons. The source was peripheral blood mononuclear cells (PBMCs), collected before the fourth cycle of nivolumab. These receptors came from a human donor with classical Hodgkin lymphoma. CDR3s include the opening cysteine and the closing phenylalanine or tryptophan. The D gene is left open where the match is weak. Clone size appears in some rows only: once, few, many, or a class for an expanded clone.

TRBV18	NA	TRBJ2-5	NA	CASSLQETQYF	TGTGCCAGCTCCCTTCAAGAGACCCAGTACTTC
TRBV2	once	TRBJ1-2	NA	CASSVGSANYGYTF	TGTGCCAGCAGTGTAGGGTCAGCTAACTATGGCTACACCTTC
TRBV6-6	NA	TRBJ2-7	NA	CASSGVGAVEQYF	TGTGCCAGCAGCGGGGTAGGCGCGGTAGAGCAGTACTTC
TRBV7-9	once	TRBJ2-7	TRBD2	CASSSPGLAGDEQYF	TGTGCCAGCAGCTCTCCGGGACTAGCGGGGGACGAGCAGTACTTC
TRBV10-2	NA	TRBJ1-1	NA	CASVGTEAFF	TGCGCCAGCGTAGGGACTGAAGCTTTCTTT
TRBV10-3	NA	TRBJ1-2	NA	CAISETVHYGYTF	TGTGCCATCAGTGAGACAGTTCACTATGGCTACACCTTC
TRBV5-5	NA	TRBJ2-5	TRBD1	CASSLEGQGYGEQETQYF	TGTGCCAGCAGCTTGGAGGGACAGGGATATGGAGAACAAGAGACCCAGTACTTC
TRBV4-3	NA	TRBJ1-4	NA	CASSPLLQGNEKLFF	TGCGCCAGCAGCCCCTTGTTACAGGGAAATGAAAAACTGTTTTTT
TRBV5-1	NA	TRBJ1-2	TRBD1	CASSPSGTGNGYTF	TGCGCCAGCAGCCCCTCCGGGACAGGGAATGGCTACACCTTC
TRBV6-1	NA	TRBJ2-1	TRBD2	CASSPVRGDLNEQFF	TGTGCCAGCTCTCCCGTGCGGGGGGACCTCAATGAGCAGTTCTTC
TRBV2	once	TRBJ2-1	TRBD2	CASRAGAYSNEQFF	TGTGCCAGTAGAGCGGGGGCCTACTCCAATGAGCAGTTCTTC
TRBV5-4	NA	TRBJ1-6	NA	CASSLGGTYNSPLHF	TGTGCCAGCAGCTTGGGCGGGACCTATAATTCACCCCTCCACTTT
TRBV11-3	NA	TRBJ2-2	NA	CASSPGGNGELFF	TGTGCCAGCAGCCCAGGGGGGAACGGGGAGCTGTTTTTT
TRBV7-2	NA	TRBJ1-2	NA	CASSLGGLGANYGYTF	TGTGCCAGCAGCTTAGGTGGGTTGGGAGCTAACTATGGCTACACCTTC
TRBV29-1	NA	TRBJ1-4	TRBD1	CSVQGLRSEKLFF	TGCAGCGTACAGGGGTTACGGAGTGAAAAACTGTTTTTT
TRBV28	NA	TRBJ2-1	TRBD1	CASSRPGQGDNEQFF	TGTGCCAGCAGTAGACCGGGACAGGGGGACAATGAGCAGTTCTTC
TRBV30	NA	TRBJ1-2	NA	CAWSVTGDYGYTF	TGTGCCTGGAGTGTAACAGGAGACTATGGCTACACCTTC
TRBV6-6	NA	TRBJ1-2	NA	CASSYQGAYGYTF	TGTGCCAGCAGTTACCAAGGAGCGTATGGCTACACCTTC
TRBV30	few	TRBJ2-7	NA	CAWSFGGSYEQYF	TGTGCCTGGAGTTTCGGGGGCTCCTACGAGCAGTACTTC
TRBV19	NA	TRBJ2-2	TRBD2	CASSPRVGGTAGELFF	TGTGCCAGTAGTCCCCGGGTGGGAGGGACGGCCGGGGAGCTGTTTTTT
TRBV7-8	NA	TRBJ2-1	NA	CATHPGTYNEQFF	TGTGCCACCCACCCGGGCACCTACAATGAGCAGTTCTTC
TRBV18	NA	TRBJ2-7	NA	CASSPPVTVDEQYF	TGTGCCAGCTCACCACCGGTCACGGTCGACGAGCAGTACTTC
TRBV7-9	NA	TRBJ1-3	NA	CASSSLTPFSGNTIYF	TGTGCCAGCAGCTCCCTGACGCCGTTCTCTGGAAACACCATATATTTT
TRBV2	NA	TRBJ2-1	NA	CASSEAGALAGEQFF	TGTGCCAGCAGTGAAGCGGGTGCCCTGGCAGGCGAGCAGTTCTTC
TRBV28	few	TRBJ1-2	NA	CASSSGQSYGYTF	TGTGCCAGCAGCTCTGGACAGTCCTATGGCTACACCTTC
TRBV27	NA	TRBJ2-1	NA	CASSLSGLAGEQFF	TGTGCCAGCAGTTTATCGGGGCTAGCCGGGGAGCAGTTCTTC
TRBV6-4	NA	TRBJ2-2	NA	CASSGQQGVGELFF	TGTGCCAGCAGTGGACAACAAGGGGTCGGGGAGCTGTTTTTT
TRBV5-1	medium-sized	TRBJ1-2	TRBD1	CASSSAGGADGYTF	TGCGCCAGCAGCTCGGCAGGGGGAGCGGATGGCTACACCTTC
TRBV5-4	NA	TRBJ2-5	NA	CASSFPGTGTQYF	TGTGCCAGCAGCTTTCCCGGGACGGGGACCCAGTACTTC
TRBV9	NA	TRBJ2-1	NA	CASSVALSGAPSLSSYNEQFF	TGTGCCAGCAGCGTAGCTCTGTCGGGGGCTCCTTCATTGAGCTCCTACAATGAGCAGTTCTTC
TRBV4-1	NA	TRBJ2-7	TRBD2	CASSQERLAGAYEQYF	TGCGCCAGCAGCCAAGAAAGACTAGCGGGCGCCTACGAGCAGTACTTC
TRBV5-4	NA	TRBJ2-3	NA	CASSARLARGSDTQYF	TGTGCCAGCAGCGCCAGGCTAGCCCGGGGTTCAGATACGCAGTATTTT
TRBV7-9	few	TRBJ2-7	TRBD2	CASSSTSGLYEQYF	TGTGCCAGCAGCTCGACTAGCGGGCTCTACGAGCAGTACTTC
TRBV5-1	few	TRBJ1-2	TRBD1	CASSFDRASDGYGYTF	TGCGCCAGCAGCTTTGACAGGGCTAGTGATGGCTATGGCTACACCTTC
TRBV27	NA	TRBJ2-1	NA	CASSLSGNEQFF	TGTGCCAGCAGTTTGAGTGGGAATGAGCAGTTCTTC
TRBV6-5	NA	TRBJ1-5	TRBD1	CASSPGTGGQPQHF	TGTGCCAGCAGCCCCGGGACAGGGGGTCAGCCCCAGCATTTT
TRBV11-3	NA	TRBJ2-2	TRBD2	CASSSSGRVGGELFF	TGTGCCAGCAGCTCAAGCGGGAGAGTCGGCGGGGAGCTGTTTTTT
TRBV7-9	few	TRBJ1-1	NA	CASSYGPPDTEAFF	TGTGCCAGCAGCTACGGGCCCCCCGACACTGAAGCTTTCTTT
TRBV30	NA	TRBJ1-2	NA	CAWSNLDKGYTF	TGTGCCTGGAGTAACCTGGACAAGGGCTACACCTTC
TRBV5-6	NA	TRBJ1-2	NA	CASSRVISGYTF	TGTGCCAGCAGCCGAGTCATATCTGGCTACACCTTC
TRBV5-5	NA	TRBJ1-4	NA	CASSLARRQLSNEKLFF	TGTGCCAGCAGCTTGGCCAGGAGACAGCTCTCTAATGAAAAACTGTTTTTT
TRBV7-9	NA	TRBJ2-7	NA	CASSLAAVLTYEQYF	TGTGCCAGCAGCTTAGCGGCGGTTCTGACGTACGAGCAGTACTTC
TRBV7-3	NA	TRBJ1-2	NA	CASSPIGRDGYTF	TGTGCCAGCAGCCCAATCGGTAGGGATGGCTACACCTTC
TRBV19	NA	TRBJ1-5	TRBD1	CASNPGGRWGNQPQHF	TGTGCCAGTAACCCAGGGGGCCGTTGGGGCAATCAGCCCCAGCATTTT
TRBV19	NA	TRBJ2-5	NA	CASSTGDMETQYF	TGTGCCAGTAGTACAGGGGACATGGAGACCCAGTACTTC
TRBV19	NA	TRBJ2-7	TRBD1	CASSPRDRGPYEQYF	TGTGCCAGTAGTCCCCGGGACAGGGGTCCCTACGAGCAGTACTTC
TRBV4-1	few	TRBJ1-1	TRBD1	CASSQPSGGRAEAFF	TGCGCCAGCAGCCAACCTTCAGGGGGGAGGGCTGAAGCTTTCTTT
TRBV5-1	NA	TRBJ2-2	NA	CASSPQSSDTGELFF	TGCGCCAGCAGCCCCCAAAGTTCAGACACCGGGGAGCTGTTTTTT
TRBV11-1	NA	TRBJ2-1	NA	CASSLARAREQFF	TGTGCCAGCAGCTTAGCGAGGGCCAGGGAGCAGTTCTTC
TRBV25-1	once	TRBJ2-5	NA	CASSPRDRETQYF	TGTGCCAGCAGTCCCCGGGATCGGGAGACCCAGTACTTC
TRBV4-2	NA	TRBJ2-1	TRBD2	CASSQPGLAGGYNEQFF	TGTGCCAGCAGCCAACCTGGACTAGCGGGGGGTTACAATGAGCAGTTCTTC
TRBV27	NA	TRBJ2-2	NA	CASSLVAVSGTGELFF	TGTGCCAGCAGTTTAGTGGCAGTCTCCGGCACCGGGGAGCTGTTTTTT
TRBV7-2	NA	TRBJ2-2	TRBD1	CASSPRTGTGELFF	TGTGCCAGCAGCCCCCGGACAGGCACCGGGGAGCTGTTTTTT
TRBV18	NA	TRBJ1-1	TRBD1	CASSRDRGQENTEAFF	TGTGCCAGCTCACGGGACAGGGGTCAAGAGAACACTGAAGCTTTCTTT
TRBV2	NA	TRBJ2-6	NA	CASSDRANVLTF	TGTGCCAGCAGTGATAGGGCCAACGTCCTGACTTTC